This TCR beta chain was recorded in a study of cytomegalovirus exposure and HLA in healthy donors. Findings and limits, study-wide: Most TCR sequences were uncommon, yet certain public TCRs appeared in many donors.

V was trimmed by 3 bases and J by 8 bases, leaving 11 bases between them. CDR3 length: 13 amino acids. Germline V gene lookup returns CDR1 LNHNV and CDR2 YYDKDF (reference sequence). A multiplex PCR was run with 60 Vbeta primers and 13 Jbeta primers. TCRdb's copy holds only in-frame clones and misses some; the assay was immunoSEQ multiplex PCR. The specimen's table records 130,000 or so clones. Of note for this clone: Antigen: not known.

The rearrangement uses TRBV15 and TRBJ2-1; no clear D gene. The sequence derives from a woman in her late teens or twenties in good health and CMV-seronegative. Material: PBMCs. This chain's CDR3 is CATSSSPAYEQFF. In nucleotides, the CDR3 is TGTGCCACCAGCAGTTCTCCCGCGTATGAGCAGTTCTTC.